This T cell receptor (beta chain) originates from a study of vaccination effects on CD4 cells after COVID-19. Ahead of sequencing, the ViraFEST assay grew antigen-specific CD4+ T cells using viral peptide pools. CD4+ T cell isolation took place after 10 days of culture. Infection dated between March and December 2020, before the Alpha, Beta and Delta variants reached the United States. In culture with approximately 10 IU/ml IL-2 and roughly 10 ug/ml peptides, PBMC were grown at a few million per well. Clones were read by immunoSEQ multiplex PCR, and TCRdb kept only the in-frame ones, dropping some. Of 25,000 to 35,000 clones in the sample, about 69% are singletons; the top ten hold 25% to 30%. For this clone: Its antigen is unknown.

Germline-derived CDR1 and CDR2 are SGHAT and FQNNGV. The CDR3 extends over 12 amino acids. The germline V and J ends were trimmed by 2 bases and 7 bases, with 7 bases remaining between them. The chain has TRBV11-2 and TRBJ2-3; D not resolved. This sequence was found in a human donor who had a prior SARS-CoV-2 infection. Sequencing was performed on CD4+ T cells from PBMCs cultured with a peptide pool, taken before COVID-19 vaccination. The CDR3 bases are TGTGCCAGCAGCTTACACCTTTATACGCAGTATTTT. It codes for CASSLHLYTQYF.